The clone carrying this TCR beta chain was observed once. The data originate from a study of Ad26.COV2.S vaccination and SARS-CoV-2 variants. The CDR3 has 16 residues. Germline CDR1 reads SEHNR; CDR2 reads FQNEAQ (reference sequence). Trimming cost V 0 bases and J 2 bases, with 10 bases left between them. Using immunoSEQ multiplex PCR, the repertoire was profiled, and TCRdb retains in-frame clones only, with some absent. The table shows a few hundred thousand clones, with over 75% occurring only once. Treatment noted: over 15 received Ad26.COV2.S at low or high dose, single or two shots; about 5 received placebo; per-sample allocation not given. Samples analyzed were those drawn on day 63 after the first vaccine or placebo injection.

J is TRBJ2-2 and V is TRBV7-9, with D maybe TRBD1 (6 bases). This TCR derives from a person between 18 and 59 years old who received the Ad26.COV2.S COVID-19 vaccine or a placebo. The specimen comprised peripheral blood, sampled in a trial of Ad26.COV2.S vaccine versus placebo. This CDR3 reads CASSLAQGVNTGELFF. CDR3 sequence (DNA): TGTGCCAGCAGCTTAGCACAGGGTGTCAACACCGGGGAGCTGTTTTTT. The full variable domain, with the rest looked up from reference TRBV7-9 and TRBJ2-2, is DTGVSQNPRHKITKRGQNVTFRCDPISEHNRLYWYRQTLGQGPEFLTYFQNEAQLEKSRLLSDRFSAERPKGSFSTLEIQRTEQGDSAMYLCASSLAQGVNTGELFFGEGSRLTVL.